The text below deals with one TCR beta chain. Its antigen is unknown. These donors, healthy bone marrow donors, were studied. Germline-derived CDR1 and CDR2 are MNHEY and SVGAGI. The CDR3 is 12 amino acids. Trimming took off 4 bases at V and 8 bases at J, with 11 bases between the two ends. The record originates from a study of cytomegalovirus exposure and HLA in healthy donors. Primers included in the PCR were 60 Vbeta and 13 Jbeta primers. The assay was immunoSEQ multiplex PCR, and TCRdb's table has in-frame clones only and misses some. Among 110,000 to 150,000 clones, over 75% were seen once, and the ten largest hold 1.5% to 2%. Study-level findings and limits: Later analysis identified several of the most significant clusters that appeared linked to common viral pathogens.

The chain combines TRBV6-5 with TRBJ1-2; D is unclear. The clonotype originates from a woman aged 25-40 years in good health and CMV-seronegative. Sequenced input: PBMCs. The CDR3 sequence: CASSSRTGGYTF. The CDR3 DNA reads as TGTGCCAGCAGTTCCCGGACGGGAGGCTACACCTTC.